A single sample is the source of the 4 T cell receptor beta chains below, sequenced in a study of blood T cell repertoires in COVID-19. Produced via immunoSEQ multiplex PCR; TCRdb's table is partial and in-frame only. The table lists 250,000 to 300,000 clones, around 90% of them singletons, with 1.5% to 2% in the top ten. Input material: PBMCs or T cells enriched from blood (not recorded which). The receptors come from a woman in her thirties or forties who had recovered from COVID-19.

The chain couples TRBV6-2 or TRBV6-3 to TRBJ2-7; TRBD2 aligns across 11 bases. Germline V gene lookup returns CDR1 MNHEY and CDR2 SVGEGT. Trimming took 2 bases from V and 1 from J; bases not matched to a gene: 7. This CDR3 is built from 17 residues. The DNA of the CDR3 is TGTGCCAGCAGTTACGGGACTAGCGGCCCGATATCCTACGAGCAGTACTTC. Residues: CASSYGTSGPISYEQYF.

J is TRBJ1-1 and V is TRBV28; TRBD1 agrees at 7 bases. The V gene's germline CDR1 is MDHEN and CDR2 SYDVKM. The CDR3 covers 15 residues. J was trimmed by 1 base and V by 4 bases; bases with no gene match: 6. The CDR3 loop is CASSSLRGRNTEAFF. The CDR3 nucleotides read TGTGCCAGCAGTTCGCTCAGGGGGAGGAACACTGAAGCTTTCTTT.

J is TRBJ1-4 and V is TRBV2; D not certain. In germline, CDR1 is SNHLY, CDR2 FYNNEI. The V end lost 6 bases, the J end lost 5 bases, and 10 bases lay between the germline ends. The CDR3 runs to 13 residues. The CDR3 coding sequence is TGTGCCAGCAGACTAGATTCAAATGAAAAACTGTTTTTT. It yields the protein CASRLDSNEKLFF.

The chain has TRBV27 and TRBJ1-2, with 7 bases that match TRBD1. V was pared by 5 bases and J by 5 bases, with 8 bases of the junction left unmatched. Per the germline V gene, CDR1 is MNHEY and CDR2 is SMNVEV (reference sequence). The CDR3 consists of 14 residues. CDR3 loop: CASSVTTTGYGYTF. The CDR3 DNA reads TGTGCCAGCAGTGTAACTACGACAGGGTATGGCTACACCTTC.